What follows describes a single TCR beta chain. The data are from a study of blood T cell repertoires in COVID-19. Turning to the study itself: Whether acute or convalescent, the COVID-19 samples came from the United States, Italy and Spain. T cells, B-cell-depleted T cells, or PBMCs provided the cDNA or gDNA that served as material.

The CDR3 extends over 14 amino acids. With 0 bases removed from V and 3 bases from J, the gap between germline ends came to 8 bases. Germline loops: CDR1 MNHEY, CDR2 SVGAGI. How the authors handled the data: Amplification of reference gene primers was used by the study to estimate nucleated cell counts. Profiled with immunoSEQ multiplex PCR; TCRdb holds only in-frame clones, not every one. Clonal size and the V and J genes are those of that table, whereas D and trimming came from the DNA. The sample contains roughly 210,000 clones, about 85% of which appear only once. Sequencing was carried out using peripheral blood. This TCR derives from a man between 65 and 85 years old with acute or convalescent COVID-19. The chain carries TRBV6-5 and TRBJ1-1; D gene unclear. This CDR3 reads CASSYSTGYTEAFF. The CDR3 DNA reads TGTGCCAGCAGTTACTCGACCGGGTACACTGAAGCTTTCTTT.